This is a list of T cell receptor beta chains from one sample in a study of OX40 agonist ivuxolimab in advanced cancers. Method: immunoSEQ multiplex PCR; TCRdb's copy keeps in-frame clones and lacks some. The sample contains around 60,000 clones, roughly 80% of which appear only once. This specimen was CD4+ or CD8+ T cells sorted from blood, taken in a trial of the OX40 agonist ivuxolimab. The origin of the receptors is an adult with an advanced solid tumor such as melanoma, head and neck, liver or kidney cancer. Each CDR3 is given with its conserved first and last residue. A D gene is named only where the DNA matches it firmly. Clone size appears in some rows only: once, few, many, or a class for an expanded clone.

NA	TRBV29-1	TRBD2	TRBJ2-3	CSAGTSGRTDTQYF	TGCAGCGCCGGGACTAGCGGTCGCACAGATACGCAGTATTTT
NA	TRBV6-9	NA	TRBJ2-7	CASPFLGPQPYEQYF	TGTGCCAGCCCGTTCTTGGGCCCCCAGCCCTACGAGCAGTACTTC
NA	TRBV6-6	TRBD1	TRBJ2-1	CASSWGQGAGEQFF	TGTGCCAGCAGTTGGGGACAGGGGGCCGGTGAGCAGTTCTTC
NA	TRBV6-1	NA	TRBJ2-7	CASSEGGGGDEQYF	TGTGCCAGCAGTGAGGGAGGAGGGGGGGACGAGCAGTACTTC
NA	TRBV11-2	NA	TRBJ1-1	CASSLGFQGTEAFF	TGTGCCAGCAGCTTAGGGTTCCAGGGGACTGAAGCTTTCTTT
NA	TRBV30	TRBD1	TRBJ1-1	CAWSFITFRGRTTEAFF	TGTGCCTGGAGCTTTATAACTTTCAGGGGGCGGACCACTGAAGCTTTCTTT
NA	TRBV19	NA	TRBJ1-4	CASSMDRVATNEKLFF	TGTGCCAGTAGTATGGACAGAGTCGCAACTAATGAAAAACTGTTTTTT
few	TRBV30	TRBD1	TRBJ1-6	CASDRVGSPLHF	TGTGCCTCGGACAGGGTGGGGTCACCCCTCCACTTT
once	TRBV7-2	NA	TRBJ2-7	CASSLAGSYEQYF	TGTGCCAGCAGCTTGGCGGGCTCCTACGAGCAGTACTTC
NA	TRBV5-4	NA	TRBJ1-6	CASSLVRGSYNSPLHF	TGTGCCAGCAGCTTGGTTCGGGGATCCTATAATTCACCCCTCCACTTT
NA	TRBV6-5	NA	TRBJ1-2	CASSDPGNYGYTF	TGTGCCAGCAGTGACCCAGGGAACTATGGCTACACCTTC
NA	TRBV28	TRBD1	TRBJ1-1	CASSTPGQGPMGKAFF	TGTGCCAGCAGTACCCCGGGACAGGGGCCAATGGGCAAAGCTTTCTTT
NA	TRBV18	NA	TRBJ2-1	CASSPPERDEQFF	TGTGCCAGCTCACCACCAGAAAGGGATGAGCAGTTCTTC
NA	TRBV7-9	TRBD2	TRBJ2-5	CASSMTGGETQYF	TGTGCCAGCAGCATGACGGGAGGTGAGACCCAGTACTTC
NA	TRBV6-1	NA	TRBJ1-2	CASRDGGGPGTF	TGTGCCAGCAGAGACGGGGGGGGCCCGGGGACCTTC